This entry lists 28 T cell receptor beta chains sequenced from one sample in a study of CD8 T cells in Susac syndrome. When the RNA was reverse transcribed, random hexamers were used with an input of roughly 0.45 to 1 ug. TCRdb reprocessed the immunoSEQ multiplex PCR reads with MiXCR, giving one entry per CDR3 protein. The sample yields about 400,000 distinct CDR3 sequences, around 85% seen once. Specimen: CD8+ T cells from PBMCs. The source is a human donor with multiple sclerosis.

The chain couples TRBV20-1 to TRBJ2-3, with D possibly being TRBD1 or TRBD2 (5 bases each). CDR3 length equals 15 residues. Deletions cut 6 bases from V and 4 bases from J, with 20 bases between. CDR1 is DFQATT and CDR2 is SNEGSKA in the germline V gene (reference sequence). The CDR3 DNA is TGCAGTGCACCGTCGGGGCAGGGTTGGGCAGATACGCAGTATTTT. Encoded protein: CSAPSGQGWADTQYF.

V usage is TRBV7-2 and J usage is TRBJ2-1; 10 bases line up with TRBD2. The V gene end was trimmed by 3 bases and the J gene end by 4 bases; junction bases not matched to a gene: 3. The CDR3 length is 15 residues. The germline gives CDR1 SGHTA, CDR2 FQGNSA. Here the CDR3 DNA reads TGTGCCAGCAGCTTGACTAGCGGGCTTTACAATGAGCAGTTCTTC. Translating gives CASSLTSGLYNEQFF. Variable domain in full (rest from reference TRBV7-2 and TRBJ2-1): GAGVSQSPSNKVTEKGKDVELRCDPISGHTALYWYRQSLGQGLEFLIYFQGNSAPDKSGLPSDRFSAERTGGSVSTLTIQRTQQEDSAVYLCASSLTSGLYNEQFFGPGTRLTVL.

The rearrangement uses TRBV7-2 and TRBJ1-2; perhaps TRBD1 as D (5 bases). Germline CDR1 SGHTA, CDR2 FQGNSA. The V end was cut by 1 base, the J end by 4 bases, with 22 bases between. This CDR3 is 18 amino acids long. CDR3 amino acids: CASSLESDGDGALYGYTF. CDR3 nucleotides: TGTGCCAGCAGCTTAGAGAGTGACGGCGATGGGGCTCTCTATGGCTACACCTTC.

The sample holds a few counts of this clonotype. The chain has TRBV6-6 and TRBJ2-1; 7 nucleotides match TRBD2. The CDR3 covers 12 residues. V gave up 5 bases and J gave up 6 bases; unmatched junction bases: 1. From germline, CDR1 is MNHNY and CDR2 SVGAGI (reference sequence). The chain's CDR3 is CASSPSGNEQFF. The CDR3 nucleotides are TGTGCCAGCAGTCCTAGCGGCAATGAGCAGTTCTTC.

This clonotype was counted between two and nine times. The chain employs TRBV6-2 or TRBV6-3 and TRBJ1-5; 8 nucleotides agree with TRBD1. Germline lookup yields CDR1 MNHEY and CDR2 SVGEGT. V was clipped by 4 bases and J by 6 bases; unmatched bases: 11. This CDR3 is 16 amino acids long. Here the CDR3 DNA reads TGTGCCAGCAGTTCTCCTTCGACAGGGGAGAGTCAGCCCCAGCATTTT. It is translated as CASSSPSTGESQPQHF.

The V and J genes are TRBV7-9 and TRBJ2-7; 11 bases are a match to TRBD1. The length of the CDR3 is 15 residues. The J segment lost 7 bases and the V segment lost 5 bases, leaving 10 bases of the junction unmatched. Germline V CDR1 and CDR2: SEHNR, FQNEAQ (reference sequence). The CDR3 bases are TGTGCCAGCAGCATCGGACAGGGGGCTCCGAAGGAGCAGTACTTC. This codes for CASSIGQGAPKEQYF.

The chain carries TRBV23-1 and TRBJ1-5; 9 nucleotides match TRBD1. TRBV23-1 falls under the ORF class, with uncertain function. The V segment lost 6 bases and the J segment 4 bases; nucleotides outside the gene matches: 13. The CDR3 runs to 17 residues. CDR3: CASSHTRTGGPNQPQHF. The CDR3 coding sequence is TGCGCCAGCAGCCATACACGCACAGGGGGCCCTAATCAGCCCCAGCATTTT.

The CDR3 is CASSQSGKGLGSPLHF. The CDR3 nucleotides are TGCGCCAGCAGTCAATCGGGGAAGGGTTTAGGCTCACCCCTCCACTTT. V gene TRBV23-1 combines with J gene TRBJ1-6; D uncertain. TRBV23-1 carries the ORF label, with uncertain function. Trimming took off 0 bases at V and 10 bases at J, with 16 bases between the two ends. The CDR3 extends over 16 amino acids.

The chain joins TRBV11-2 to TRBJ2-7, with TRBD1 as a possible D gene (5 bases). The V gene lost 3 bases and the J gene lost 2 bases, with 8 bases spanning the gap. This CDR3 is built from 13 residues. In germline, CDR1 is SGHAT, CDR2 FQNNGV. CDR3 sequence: CASSFRTPYEQYF. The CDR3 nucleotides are TGTGCCAGCAGCTTCCGGACACCCTACGAGCAGTACTTC.

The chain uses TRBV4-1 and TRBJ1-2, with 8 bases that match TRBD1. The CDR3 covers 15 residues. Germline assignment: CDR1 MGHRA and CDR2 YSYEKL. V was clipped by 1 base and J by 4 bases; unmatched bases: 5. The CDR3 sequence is CASSQGGTGTYGYTF. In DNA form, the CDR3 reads TGCGCCAGCAGCCAAGGAGGGACAGGAACCTATGGCTACACCTTC.

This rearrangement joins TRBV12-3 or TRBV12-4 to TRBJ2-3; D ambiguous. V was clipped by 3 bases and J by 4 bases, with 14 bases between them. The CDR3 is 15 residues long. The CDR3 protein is CASSFTIFIPDTQYF. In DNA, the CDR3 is TGTGCCAGCAGTTTCACTATTTTTATCCCAGATACGCAGTATTTT.

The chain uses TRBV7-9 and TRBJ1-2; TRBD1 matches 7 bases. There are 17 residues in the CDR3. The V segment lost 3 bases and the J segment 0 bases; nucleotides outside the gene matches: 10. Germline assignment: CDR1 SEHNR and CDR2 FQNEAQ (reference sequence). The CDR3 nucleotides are TGTGCCAGCAGCTTTCCAAATCCGGGACAGCCTAACTATGGCTACACCTTC. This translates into CASSFPNPGQPNYGYTF.

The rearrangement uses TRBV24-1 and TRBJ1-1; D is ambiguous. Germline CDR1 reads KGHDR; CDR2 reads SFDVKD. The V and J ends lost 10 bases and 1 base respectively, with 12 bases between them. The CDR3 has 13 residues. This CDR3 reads CATRMSGNTEAFF. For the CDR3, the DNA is TGTGCCACTAGAATGTCAGGGAACACTGAAGCTTTCTTT.

The CDR3 loop is CASSERGENTGELFF. For the CDR3, the DNA is TGTGCCAGCAGTGAAAGGGGGGAGAACACCGGGGAGCTGTTTTTT. The chain uses TRBV2 and TRBJ2-2, with D possibly being TRBD1 or TRBD2 (6 bases each). The CDR3 has 15 amino acids. Germline V gene sequence: CDR1 SNHLY, CDR2 FYNNEI. V was shortened by 2 bases and J by 1 base, with 8 bases between the two germline ends.

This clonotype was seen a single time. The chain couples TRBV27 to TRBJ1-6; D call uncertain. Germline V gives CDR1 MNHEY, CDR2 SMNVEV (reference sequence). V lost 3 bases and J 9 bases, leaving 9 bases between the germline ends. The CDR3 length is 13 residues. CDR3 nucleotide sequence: TGTGCCAGCAGTTTGGAGGCGGGTTCACCCCTCCACTTT. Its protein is CASSLEAGSPLHF.

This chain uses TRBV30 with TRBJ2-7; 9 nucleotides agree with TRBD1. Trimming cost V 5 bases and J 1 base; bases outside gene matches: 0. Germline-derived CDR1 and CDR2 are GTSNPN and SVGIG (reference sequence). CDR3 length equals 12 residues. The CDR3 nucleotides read TGTGCCTGGGGACAGGGGTCCTACGAGCAGTACTTC. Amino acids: CAWGQGSYEQYF.

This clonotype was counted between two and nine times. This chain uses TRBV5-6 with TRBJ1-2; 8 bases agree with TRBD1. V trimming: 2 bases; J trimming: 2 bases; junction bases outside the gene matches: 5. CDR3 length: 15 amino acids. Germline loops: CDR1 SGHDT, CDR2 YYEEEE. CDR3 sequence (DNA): TGTGCCAGCAGCTTATGGACAGGGCAAAACTATGGCTACACCTTC. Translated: CASSLWTGQNYGYTF.

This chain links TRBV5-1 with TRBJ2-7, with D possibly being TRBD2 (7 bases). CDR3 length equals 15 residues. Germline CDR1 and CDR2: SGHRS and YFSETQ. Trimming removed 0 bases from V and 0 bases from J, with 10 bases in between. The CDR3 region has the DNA TGCGCCAGCAGCTTGGAGGGGGGGATCTCCTACGAGCAGTACTTC. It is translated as CASSLEGGISYEQYF.

DNA for the CDR3: TGTGCCAGCAGCACCTACGACAGGGGGCTAAACAATGAGCAGTTCTTC. Amino acid sequence: CASSTYDRGLNNEQFF. The chain is built from TRBV13 and TRBJ2-1, with 10 bases identical to TRBD1. The CDR3 has 16 residues. Trimming removed 5 bases from V and 5 bases from J; junction bases left unmatched: 9. Germline CDR1 PRHDT, CDR2 FYEKMQ (reference sequence).

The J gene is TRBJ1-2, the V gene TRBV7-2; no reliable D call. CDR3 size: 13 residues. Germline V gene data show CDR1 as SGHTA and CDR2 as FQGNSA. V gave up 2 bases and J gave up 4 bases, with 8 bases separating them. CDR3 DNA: TGTGCCAGCAGCTTAAAGGTCTCCTATGGCTACACCTTC. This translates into CASSLKVSYGYTF.

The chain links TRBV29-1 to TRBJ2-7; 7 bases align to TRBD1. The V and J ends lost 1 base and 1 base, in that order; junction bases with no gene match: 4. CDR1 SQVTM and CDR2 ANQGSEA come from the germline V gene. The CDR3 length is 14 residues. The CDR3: CSVEARTGSYEQYF. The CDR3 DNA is TGCAGCGTTGAAGCCAGGACAGGATCCTACGAGCAGTACTTC.

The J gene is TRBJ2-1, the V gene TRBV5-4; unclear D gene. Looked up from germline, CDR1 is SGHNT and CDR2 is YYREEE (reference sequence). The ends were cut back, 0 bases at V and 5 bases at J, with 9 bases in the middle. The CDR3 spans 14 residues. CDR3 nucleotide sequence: TGTGCCAGCAGCTTGGAAGTCACCGACAATGAGCAGTTCTTC. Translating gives CASSLEVTDNEQFF.

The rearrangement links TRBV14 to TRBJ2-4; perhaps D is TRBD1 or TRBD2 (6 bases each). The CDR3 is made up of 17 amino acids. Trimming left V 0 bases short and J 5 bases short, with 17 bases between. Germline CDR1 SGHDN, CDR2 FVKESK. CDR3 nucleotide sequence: TGTGCCAGCAGCCAAGATTGGGGGGCGCCCGGGGAAAACATTCAGTACTTC. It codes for CASSQDWGAPGENIQYF.

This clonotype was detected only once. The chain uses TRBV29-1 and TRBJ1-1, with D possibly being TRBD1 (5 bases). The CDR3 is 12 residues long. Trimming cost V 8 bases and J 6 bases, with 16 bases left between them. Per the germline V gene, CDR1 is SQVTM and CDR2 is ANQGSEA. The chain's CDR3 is CSPTRGEPEAFF. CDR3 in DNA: TGCAGCCCAACTCGGGGGGAACCTGAAGCTTTCTTT. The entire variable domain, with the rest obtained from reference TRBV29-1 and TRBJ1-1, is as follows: SAVISQKPSRDICQRGTSLTIQCQVDSQVTMMFWYRQQPGQSLTLIATANQGSEATYESGFVIDKFPISRPNLTFSTLTVSNMSPEDSSIYLCSPTRGEPEAFFGQGTRLTVV.

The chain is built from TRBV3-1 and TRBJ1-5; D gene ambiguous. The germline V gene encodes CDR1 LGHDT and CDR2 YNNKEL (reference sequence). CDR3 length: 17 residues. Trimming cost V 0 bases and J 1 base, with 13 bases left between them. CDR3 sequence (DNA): TGTGCCAGCAGCCAAGATCTGCTCCCAGAGAGCAATCAGCCCCAGCATTTT. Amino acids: CASSQDLLPESNQPQHF.

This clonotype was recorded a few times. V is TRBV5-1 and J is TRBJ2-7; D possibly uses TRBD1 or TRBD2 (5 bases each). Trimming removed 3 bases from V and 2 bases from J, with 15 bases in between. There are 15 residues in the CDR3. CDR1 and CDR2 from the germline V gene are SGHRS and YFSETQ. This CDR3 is CASSSGRRAPYEQYF. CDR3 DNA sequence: TGCGCCAGCAGCTCGGGACGAAGGGCCCCCTACGAGCAGTACTTC.

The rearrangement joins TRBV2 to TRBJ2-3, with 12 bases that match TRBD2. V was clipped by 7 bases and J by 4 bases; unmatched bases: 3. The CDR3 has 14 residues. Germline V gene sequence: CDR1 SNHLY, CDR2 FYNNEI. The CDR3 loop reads CASTSGRASDTQYF. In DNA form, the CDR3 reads TGTGCCAGCACTAGCGGGAGGGCATCAGATACGCAGTATTTT.

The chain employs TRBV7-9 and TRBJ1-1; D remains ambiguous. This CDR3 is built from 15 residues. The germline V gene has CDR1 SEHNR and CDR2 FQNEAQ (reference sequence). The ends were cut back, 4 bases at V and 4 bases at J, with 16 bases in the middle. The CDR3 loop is CASSWVGSEGTEAFF. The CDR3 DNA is TGTGCCAGCAGCTGGGTCGGAAGTGAGGGCACTGAAGCTTTCTTT.